Listed below are T cell receptor beta chains from one sample, sequenced in a study of blood T cell repertoires in COVID-19. Data came from immunoSEQ multiplex PCR; TCRdb stores just in-frame clones and leaves some out. The sample has 100,000 to 150,000 clones, 84% seen once. Sequenced material: peripheral blood. These receptors were taken from a man aged 55 to 70 with acute or convalescent COVID-19. The CDR3 runs from the conserved cysteine through the conserved F or W. The order of the fields is clone size, D gene, V gene, J gene, CDR3 protein, CDR3 DNA. The D gene is left open where the match is weak. Not all rows give a size; the values are once, few, many and, for expanded clones, a class.

once,NA,TRBV14,TRBJ2-7,CATQVAYEQYF,TGTGCCACCCAGGTGGCCTACGAGCAGTACTTC
NA,NA,TRBV6-5,TRBJ1-5,CASSTSGGGQPQHF,TGTGCCAGCAGTACAAGCGGGGGGGGTCAGCCCCAGCATTTT
NA,NA,TRBV6-5,TRBJ1-2,CASAPGQPPGGYTF,TGTGCCAGCGCGCCTGGACAACCGCCTGGAGGCTACACCTTC
NA,NA,TRBV14,TRBJ1-2,CASSPRRGNGYTF,TGTGCCAGCAGCCCAAGACGGGGGAATGGCTACACCTTC
NA,NA,TRBV5-1,TRBJ1-6,CASSLEQVGNSPLHF,TGCGCCAGCAGCTTGGAACAGGTGGGAAATTCACCCCTCCACTTT
few,NA,TRBV15,TRBJ1-2,CATSRDYQGNNYGYTF,TGTGCCACCAGCAGAGATTATCAGGGGAACAACTATGGCTACACCTTC
once,TRBD2,TRBV29-1,TRBJ2-5,CSVVDAGGRQETQYF,TGCAGCGTTGTCGATGCGGGGGGGCGGCAAGAGACCCAGTACTTC
NA,TRBD1,TRBV27,TRBJ1-4,CASSRTGTNEKLFF,TGTGCCAGCAGTAGGACAGGAACGAATGAAAAACTGTTTTTT
NA,TRBD1,TRBV19,TRBJ2-7,CASTLRGTGSYEQYF,TGTGCCAGTACGCTCCGGGGGACAGGGAGCTACGAGCAGTACTTC
NA,NA,TRBV13,TRBJ2-3,CASSFGTPDTQYF,TGTGCCAGCAGCTTTGGGACTCCAGATACGCAGTATTTT
NA,TRBD1,TRBV12-3/TRBV12-4,TRBJ1-2,CASSLGTGLRYTF,TGTGCCAGCAGTTTAGGGACAGGGCTGCGCTACACCTTC
NA,TRBD2,TRBV15,TRBJ2-5,CATSSPHLAGEQETQYF,TGTGCCACCAGCAGTCCGCACCTAGCGGGGGAGCAAGAGACCCAGTACTTC
once,NA,TRBV29-1,TRBJ1-5,CSVAERDQPQHF,TGCAGCGTTGCCGAGAGGGATCAGCCCCAGCATTTT
NA,TRBD1,TRBV5-6,TRBJ1-6,CASSLDPTGRLNSPLHF,TGTGCCAGCAGCTTGGACCCGACAGGGAGGCTTAATTCACCCCTCCACTTT
NA,TRBD1,TRBV5-1,TRBJ1-2,CASSQPRTGVGGYTF,TGCGCCAGCAGCCAACCCCGGACAGGGGTGGGTGGCTACACCTTC
NA,TRBD2,TRBV11-2,TRBJ2-2,CASSLRLAGAGELFF,TGTGCCAGCAGCTTAAGGCTAGCGGGAGCCGGGGAGCTGTTTTTT
NA,TRBD2,TRBV6-5,TRBJ2-7,CASSLAGGVPYEQYF,TGTGCCAGCAGCCTAGCGGGAGGGGTCCCCTACGAGCAGTACTTC
NA,TRBD2,TRBV24-1,TRBJ2-7,CATSDPGLAGVQYF,TGTGCCACCAGTGACCCGGGACTAGCGGGAGTGCAGTACTTC
NA,TRBD1,TRBV9,TRBJ1-3,CASSPRTGSYSGNTIYF,TGTGCCAGCAGCCCCCGGACAGGCAGCTACTCTGGAAACACCATATATTTT
NA,TRBD1,TRBV5-8,TRBJ1-4,CASSLGGQENEKLFF,TGTGCCAGCAGCTTGGGGGGACAGGAAAATGAAAAACTGTTTTTT
NA,TRBD1,TRBV27,TRBJ1-1,CASSLSRDRRFTEAFF,TGTGCCAGCAGTTTGTCCAGGGACAGGAGGTTCACTGAAGCTTTCTTT
NA,NA,TRBV6-6,TRBJ2-3,CASSYRGSSTDTQYF,TGTGCCAGCAGTTACAGGGGGTCTAGCACAGATACGCAGTATTTT
NA,TRBD2,TRBV11-1,TRBJ2-4,CASSSREGLAKNIQYF,TGTGCCAGCAGCTCTCGGGAGGGTCTAGCCAAAAACATTCAGTACTTC
NA,TRBD1,TRBV14,TRBJ1-2,CASSLHRGGDYGYTF,TGTGCCAGCAGCCTTCACAGGGGCGGTGACTATGGCTACACCTTC
NA,NA,TRBV7-9,TRBJ1-4,CASSFPGATNEKLFF,TGTGCCAGCAGTTTTCCAGGGGCAACTAATGAAAAACTGTTTTTT
NA,TRBD1,TRBV6-5,TRBJ1-6,CASSTRTGINSPLHF,TGTGCCAGCAGTACCCGGACAGGGATTAATTCACCCCTCCACTTT
NA,TRBD1,TRBV29-1,TRBJ2-1,CSVSRQGGEFF,TGCAGCGTCTCGAGACAGGGTGGGGAGTTCTTC
NA,NA,TRBV3-1/TRBV3-2,TRBJ2-7,CASSQFSEGEQYF,TGTGCCAGCAGCCAATTCTCTGAGGGTGAGCAGTACTTC
once,NA,TRBV5-6,TRBJ1-2,CASSPTLTNYGYTF,TGTGCCAGCAGCCCCACACTAACTAACTATGGCTACACCTTC
NA,TRBD1,TRBV18,TRBJ1-4,CASSSTGTANEKLFF,TGTGCCAGCTCGTCTACCGGGACAGCTAATGAAAAACTGTTTTTT
NA,NA,TRBV28,TRBJ1-1,CASSYLDRLNTEAFF,TGTGCCAGCAGTTACCTGGACAGACTAAACACTGAAGCTTTCTTT
NA,TRBD1,TRBV5-4,TRBJ1-2,CASSLSGTGVYGYTF,TGTGCCAGCAGCTTATCCGGGACAGGGGTCTATGGCTACACCTTC
few,TRBD2,TRBV7-9,TRBJ2-2,CASSPGRTSGSGDGELFF,TGTGCCAGCAGCCCGGGACGGACCAGCGGGAGCGGGGACGGGGAGCTGTTTTTT
NA,NA,TRBV5-8,TRBJ2-7,CASSLVRGVGVYEQYF,TGTGCCAGCAGCTTGGTGCGCGGGGTTGGGGTTTACGAGCAGTACTTC
NA,NA,TRBV7-2,TRBJ1-4,CASSLALREKLFF,TGTGCCAGCAGCTTAGCGCTACGAGAAAAACTGTTTTTT
once,NA,TRBV5-1,TRBJ2-2,CASRPQGRDTGELFF,TGCGCCAGCCGGCCCCAGGGGAGGGACACCGGGGAGCTGTTTTTT
NA,TRBD1,TRBV5-1,TRBJ1-1,CASSSQGAHMNTEAFF,TGCGCCAGCAGCTCCCAGGGGGCCCACATGAACACTGAAGCTTTCTTT
NA,NA,TRBV7-2,TRBJ2-7,CASSLGQTPPYEQYF,TGTGCCAGCAGCTTAGGACAGACTCCCCCCTACGAGCAGTACTTC
NA,NA,TRBV9,TRBJ2-2,CASSPSLLATGELFF,TGTGCCAGCAGCCCCTCCCTTCTAGCGACCGGGGAGCTGTTTTTT
few,TRBD2,TRBV23-1,TRBJ2-1,CASSQSAGVPYNEQFF,TGCGCCAGCAGTCAATCAGCGGGAGTCCCCTACAATGAGCAGTTCTTC
NA,NA,TRBV7-9,TRBJ1-3,CASSLARSGIAVGGNTIYF,TGTGCCAGCAGCTTAGCGCGGTCAGGGATAGCTGTCGGCGGAAACACCATATATTTT
NA,TRBD1,TRBV5-1,TRBJ2-7,CASSLRTGMGYEQYF,TGCGCCAGCAGCTTGAGGACAGGGATGGGCTACGAGCAGTACTTC
NA,TRBD1,TRBV27,TRBJ1-5,CASSSLRTGVSNQPQHF,TGTGCCAGCAGTTCACTCCGGACAGGAGTAAGCAATCAGCCCCAGCATTTT
NA,TRBD1,TRBV7-9,TRBJ1-5,CASSLAQGTENQPQHF,TGTGCCAGCAGCTTAGCGCAGGGGACAGAGAATCAGCCCCAGCATTTT
once,NA,TRBV5-6,TRBJ2-7,CASRPRTAGEWYEQYF,TGTGCCAGCAGACCACGAACGGCCGGGGAATGGTACGAGCAGTACTTC
NA,TRBD1,TRBV19,TRBJ2-2,CASSRTGSGTGELFF,TGTGCCAGTAGTCGGACAGGATCGGGCACCGGGGAGCTGTTTTTT
NA,NA,TRBV24-1,TRBJ1-2,CATSDLRGNYGYTF,TGTGCCACCAGTGATTTGCGGGGGAACTATGGCTACACCTTC
once,TRBD1,TRBV5-8,TRBJ2-2,CASSLRDRGRGELFF,TGTGCCAGCAGCCTTAGGGACAGGGGGCGCGGGGAGCTGTTTTTT
NA,NA,TRBV2,TRBJ1-5,CASSGRPSFSQPQHF,TGTGCCAGCAGTGGGAGGCCCAGCTTTAGTCAGCCCCAGCATTTT
NA,NA,TRBV5-8,TRBJ2-7,CASSLDLYEQYF,TGTGCCAGCAGCTTGGATCTATACGAGCAGTACTTC
NA,NA,TRBV15,TRBJ1-3,CASKFDGSSGNTIYF,TGTGCCAGCAAATTCGACGGGAGCTCTGGAAACACCATATATTTT
NA,NA,TRBV2,TRBJ1-6,CASSETTVYNSPLHF,TGTGCCAGCAGTGAAACGACAGTCTATAATTCACCCCTCCACTTT
NA,NA,TRBV12-3/TRBV12-4,TRBJ2-5,CASSPPGETQYF,TGTGCCAGCAGTCCCCCAGGGGAGACCCAGTACTTC
NA,TRBD2,TRBV28,TRBJ2-3,CASIRLAGLRDTQYF,TGTGCCAGCATCCGACTAGCGGGGCTGAGAGATACGCAGTATTTT